A single sample gave rise to the 2 T cell receptor beta chains below, sequenced in a study of shared clonotypes between healthy human individuals. Some clones are missing from TCRdb's copy, which holds only in-frame ones; the method was immunoSEQ multiplex PCR. The data show over a million clones, approximately 78% seen once. Sequenced: memory CD4+ T cells from PBMCs. The subset was: CD45RA-negative fraction. Receptors were obtained from a man between 18 and 35 years old in good health. Some clones in this sample may be carry-over from other donors' samples.

This clone was found many times. Other DNA sequences of this sample code for an identical CDR3. The chain combines TRBV19 with TRBJ2-6, with 7 bases fitting TRBD1. The J segment lost 1 base and the V segment lost 6 bases, leaving 3 bases of the junction unmatched. The CDR3 totals 15 residues. The germline gives CDR1 LNHDA, CDR2 SQIVND (reference sequence). The CDR3 protein is CASRHRGSGANVLTF. The CDR3 DNA is TGTGCCAGTAGGCACAGGGGATCTGGGGCCAACGTCCTGACTTTC.

The chain links TRBV5-4 to TRBJ1-3; D might be TRBD1 (5 bases). V lost 10 bases and J 0 bases, leaving 20 bases between the germline ends. This CDR3 region has 16 residues. CDR1 and CDR2 from the germline V gene are SGHNT and YYREEE (reference sequence). CDR3 nucleotide sequence: TGTGCCGTCGAGGGCGGGACTAAGAGCTCTGGAAACACCATATATTTT. The encoded protein is CAVEGGTKSSGNTIYF.